This T cell receptor (beta chain) was sequenced for a study of blood T cell repertoires in COVID-19. Assay: immunoSEQ multiplex PCR; the TCRdb copy retains only in-frame clones and omits some. The sample shows about 25,000 clones, approximately 88% of them seen only once. The CDR3 spans 16 residues. V lost 5 bases and J lost 8; bases outside the gene matches: 8. Germline V gene sequence: CDR1 SGHAT, CDR2 FQNNGV. This receptor was identified in a human donor with active COVID-19. The donor label of this sample is uncertain. The V and J genes are TRBV11-2 and TRBJ2-1; TRBD2 matches at 14 bases. Sequencing was performed on peripheral blood. The CDR3 spells CASSLVGLAGVDEQFF. CDR3 sequence (DNA): TGTGCCAGCAGCCTCGTGGGACTAGCGGGAGTGGATGAGCAGTTCTTC. The full variable domain, rest sourced from reference TRBV11-2 and TRBJ2-1, is EAGVAQSPRYKIIEKRQSVAFWCNPISGHATLYWYQQILGQGPKLLIQFQNNGVVDDSQLPKDRFSAERLKGVDSTLKIQPAKLEDSAVYLCASSLVGLAGVDEQFFGPGTRLTVL.